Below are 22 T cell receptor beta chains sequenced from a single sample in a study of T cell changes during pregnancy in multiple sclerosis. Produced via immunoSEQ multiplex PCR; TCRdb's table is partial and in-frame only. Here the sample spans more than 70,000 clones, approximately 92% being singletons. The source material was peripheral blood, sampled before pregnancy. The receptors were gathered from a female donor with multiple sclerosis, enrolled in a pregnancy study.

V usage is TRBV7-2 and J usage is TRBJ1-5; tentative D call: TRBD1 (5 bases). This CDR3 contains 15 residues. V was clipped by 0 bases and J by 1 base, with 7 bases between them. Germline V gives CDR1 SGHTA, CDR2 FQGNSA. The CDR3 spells CASSLAWTSNQPQHF. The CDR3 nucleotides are TGTGCCAGCAGCTTAGCTTGGACAAGCAATCAGCCCCAGCATTTT.

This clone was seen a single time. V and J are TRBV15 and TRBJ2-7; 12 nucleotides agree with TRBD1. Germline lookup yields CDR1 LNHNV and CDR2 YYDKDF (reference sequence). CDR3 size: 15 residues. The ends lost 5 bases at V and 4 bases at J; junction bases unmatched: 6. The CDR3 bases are TGTGCCACCAGCGAAGGGACAGGGGGCTTTTACGAGCAGTACTTC. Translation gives CATSEGTGGFYEQYF.

The CDR3 DNA follows: TGCGCCAGCAGCCAGGGGACAGGACGGAATGAGCAGTTCTTC. Translated, it gives CASSQGTGRNEQFF. The chain joins TRBV4-1 to TRBJ2-1; 8 nucleotides align to TRBD1. This CDR3 is 14 amino acids long. Germline assignment: CDR1 MGHRA and CDR2 YSYEKL. V gave up 3 bases and J gave up 7 bases; unmatched junction bases: 5.

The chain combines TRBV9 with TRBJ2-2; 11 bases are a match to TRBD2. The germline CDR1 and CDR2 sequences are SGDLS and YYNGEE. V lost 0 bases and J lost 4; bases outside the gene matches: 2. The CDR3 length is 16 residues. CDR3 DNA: TGTGCCAGCAGCGTAGGTAGCGGGAGGGCCACCGGGGAGCTGTTTTTT. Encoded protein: CASSVGSGRATGELFF.

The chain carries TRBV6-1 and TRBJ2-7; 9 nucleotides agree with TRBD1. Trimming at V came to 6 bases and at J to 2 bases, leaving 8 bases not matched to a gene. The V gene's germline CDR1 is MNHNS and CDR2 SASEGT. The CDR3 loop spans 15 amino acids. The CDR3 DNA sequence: TGTGCCAGCAGACAGGGGGCGGAGGTCCCCTACGAGCAGTACTTC. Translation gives CASRQGAEVPYEQYF.

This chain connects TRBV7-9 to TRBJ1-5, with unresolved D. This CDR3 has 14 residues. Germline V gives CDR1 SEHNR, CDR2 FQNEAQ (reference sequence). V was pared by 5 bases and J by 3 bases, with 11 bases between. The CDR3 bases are TGTGCCAGCAGCCTCGGGATTGCCAATCAGCCCCAGCATTTT. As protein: CASSLGIANQPQHF.

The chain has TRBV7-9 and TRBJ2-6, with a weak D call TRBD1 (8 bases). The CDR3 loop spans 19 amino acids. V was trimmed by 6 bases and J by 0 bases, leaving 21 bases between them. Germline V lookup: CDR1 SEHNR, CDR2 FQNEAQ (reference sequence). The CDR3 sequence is CASSSDRGRGGSGANVLTF. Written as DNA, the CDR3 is TGTGCCAGCAGTTCTGACAGGGGAAGGGGGGGCTCTGGGGCCAACGTCCTGACTTTC.

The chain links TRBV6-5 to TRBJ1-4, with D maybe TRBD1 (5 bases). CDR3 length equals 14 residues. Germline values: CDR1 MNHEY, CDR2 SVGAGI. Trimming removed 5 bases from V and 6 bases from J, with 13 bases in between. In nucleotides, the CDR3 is TGTGCCAGCAGTCGGACAAATGTCGATGAAAAACTGTTTTTT. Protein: CASSRTNVDEKLFF.

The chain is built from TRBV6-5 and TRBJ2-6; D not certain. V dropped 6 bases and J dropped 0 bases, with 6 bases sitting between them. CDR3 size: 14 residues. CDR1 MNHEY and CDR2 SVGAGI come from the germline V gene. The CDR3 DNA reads TGTGCCAGCAGGGAGAGCTCTGGGGCCAACGTCCTGACTTTC. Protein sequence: CASRESSGANVLTF.

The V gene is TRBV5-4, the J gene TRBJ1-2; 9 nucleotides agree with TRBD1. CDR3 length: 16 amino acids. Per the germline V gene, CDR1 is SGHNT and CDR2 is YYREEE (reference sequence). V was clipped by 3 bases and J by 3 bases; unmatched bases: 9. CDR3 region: CASSSIRDRAYYGYTF. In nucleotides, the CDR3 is TGTGCCAGCAGCTCAATCCGGGACAGGGCTTACTATGGCTACACCTTC.

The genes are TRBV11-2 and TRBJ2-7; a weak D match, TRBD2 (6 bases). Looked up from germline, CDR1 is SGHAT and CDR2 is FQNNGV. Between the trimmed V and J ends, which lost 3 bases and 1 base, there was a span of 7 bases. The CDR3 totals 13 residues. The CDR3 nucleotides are TGTGCCAGCAGCTTGGGGGGATCCTACGAGCAGTACTTC. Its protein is CASSLGGSYEQYF.

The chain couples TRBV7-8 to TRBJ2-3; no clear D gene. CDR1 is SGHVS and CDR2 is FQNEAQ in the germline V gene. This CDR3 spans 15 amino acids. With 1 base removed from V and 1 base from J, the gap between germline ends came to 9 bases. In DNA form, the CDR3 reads TGTGCCAGCAGCTTAGGAGTCACTCGCACAGATACGCAGTATTTT. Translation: CASSLGVTRTDTQYF.

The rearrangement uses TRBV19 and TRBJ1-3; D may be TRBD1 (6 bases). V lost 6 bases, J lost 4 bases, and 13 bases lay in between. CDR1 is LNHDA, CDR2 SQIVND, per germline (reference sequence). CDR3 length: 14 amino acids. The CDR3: CASRNTGSGNTIYF. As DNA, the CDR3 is TGTGCCAGTAGAAACACAGGGTCCGGAAACACCATATATTTT.

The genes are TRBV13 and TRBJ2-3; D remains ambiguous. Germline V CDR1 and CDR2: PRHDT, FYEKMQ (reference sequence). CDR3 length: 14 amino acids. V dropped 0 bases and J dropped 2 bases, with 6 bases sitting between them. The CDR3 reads CASSLGLNTDTQYF. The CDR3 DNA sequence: TGTGCCAGCAGCTTAGGCCTTAACACAGATACGCAGTATTTT.

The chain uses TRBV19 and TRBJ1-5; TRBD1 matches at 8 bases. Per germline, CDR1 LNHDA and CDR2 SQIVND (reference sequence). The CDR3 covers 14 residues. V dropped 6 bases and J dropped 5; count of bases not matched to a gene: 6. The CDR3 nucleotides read TGTGCCAGTAGCGACAGGGGAGGGTATCAGCCCCAGCATTTT. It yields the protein CASSDRGGYQPQHF.

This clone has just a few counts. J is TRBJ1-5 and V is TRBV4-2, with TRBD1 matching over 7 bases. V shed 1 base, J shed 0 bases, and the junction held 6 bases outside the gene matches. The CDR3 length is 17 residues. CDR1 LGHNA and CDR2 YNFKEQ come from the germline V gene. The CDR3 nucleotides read TGTGCCAGCAGCCAAGGAGTTTACAGGGGTAGCAATCAGCCCCAGCATTTT. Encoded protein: CASSQGVYRGSNQPQHF.

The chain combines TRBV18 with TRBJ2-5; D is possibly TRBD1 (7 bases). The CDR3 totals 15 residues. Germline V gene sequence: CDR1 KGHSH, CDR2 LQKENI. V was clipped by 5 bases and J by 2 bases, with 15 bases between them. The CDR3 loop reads CASSAGQTMQETQYF. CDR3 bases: TGTGCCAGCTCAGCGGGACAGACCATGCAAGAGACCCAGTACTTC.

The CDR3 loop is CASSLGARTDTQYF. Here the CDR3 DNA reads TGTGCCAGCAGCTTAGGGGCCAGGACAGATACGCAGTATTTT. This sequence joins TRBV7-2 and TRBJ2-3; no clear D. Trimming cost V 1 base and J 3 bases, with 8 bases left between them. CDR1 and CDR2 (germline): SGHTA, FQGNSA. The CDR3 runs to 14 residues. Filled out from reference TRBV7-2 and TRBJ2-3, the complete variable domain reads GAGVSQSPSNKVTEKGKDVELRCDPISGHTALYWYRQSLGQGLEFLIYFQGNSAPDKSGLPSDRFSAERTGGSVSTLTIQRTQQEDSAVYLCASSLGARTDTQYFGPGTRLTVL.

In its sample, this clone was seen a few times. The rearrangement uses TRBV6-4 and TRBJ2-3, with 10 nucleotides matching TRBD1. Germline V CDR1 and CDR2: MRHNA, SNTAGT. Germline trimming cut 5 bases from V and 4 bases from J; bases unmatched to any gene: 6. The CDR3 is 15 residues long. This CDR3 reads CASSPGTGVPDTQYF. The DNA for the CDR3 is TGTGCCAGCAGTCCCGGGACAGGGGTCCCAGATACGCAGTATTTT.

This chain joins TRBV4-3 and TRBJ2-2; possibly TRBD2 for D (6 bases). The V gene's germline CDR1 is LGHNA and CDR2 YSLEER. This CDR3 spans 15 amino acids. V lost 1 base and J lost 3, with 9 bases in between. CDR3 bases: TGCGCCAGCAGCCAAGGTGGGACTGACACCGGGGAGCTGTTTTTT. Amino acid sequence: CASSQGGTDTGELFF.

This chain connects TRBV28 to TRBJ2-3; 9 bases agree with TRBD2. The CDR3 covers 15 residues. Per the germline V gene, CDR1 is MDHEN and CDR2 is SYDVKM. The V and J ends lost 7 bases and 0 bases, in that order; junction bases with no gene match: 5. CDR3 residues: CASKTSGQSTDTQYF. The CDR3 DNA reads TGTGCCAGCAAAACTAGCGGGCAGAGCACAGATACGCAGTATTTT.

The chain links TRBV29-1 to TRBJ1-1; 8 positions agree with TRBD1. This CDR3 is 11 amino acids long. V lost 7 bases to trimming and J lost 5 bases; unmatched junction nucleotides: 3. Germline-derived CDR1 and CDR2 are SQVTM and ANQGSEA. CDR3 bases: TGCAGCGCTGGACAGGGTACTGAAGCTTTCTTT. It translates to CSAGQGTEAFF.